The 29 T cell receptor beta chains reported below all come from one sample, sequenced in a study of response to subunit inactivated influenza vaccine. TCRdb passed the RT-PCR reads through MiXCR, listing each CDR3 protein once. This sample carries around 750,000 distinct CDR3 sequences, around 20% of them seen once, and the ten largest clones take more than 8.5%. The sample in question was PBMCs from blood, obtained roughly 5 days after vaccination. The receptor source for this set is a middle-aged man who received an inactivated influenza vaccine.

CDR3 loop: CASSETSGGFYNEQFF. CDR3 nucleotide sequence: TGTGCCAGCTCGGAAACTAGCGGGGGGTTCTACAATGAGCAGTTCTTC. The chain links TRBV28 to TRBJ2-1, with 12 nucleotides matching TRBD2. The CDR3 totals 16 residues. CDR1 is MDHEN and CDR2 is SYDVKM in the germline V gene. The ends lost 8 bases at V and 3 bases at J; junction bases unmatched: 8.

The chain uses TRBV2 and TRBJ2-1; weak D call: TRBD1 (6 bases). Trimming left V 5 bases short and J 2 bases short, with 10 bases between. Germline lookup yields CDR1 SNHLY and CDR2 FYNNEI. This CDR3 region has 14 residues. The CDR3 loop is CASSRDNAYNEQFF. Here the CDR3 DNA reads TGTGCCAGCAGTCGGGACAATGCCTACAATGAGCAGTTCTTC.

The chain uses TRBV7-6 and TRBJ2-3; 13 bases align to TRBD2. This CDR3 is built from 17 residues. The germline V gene encodes CDR1 SGHVS and CDR2 FNYEAQ. V dropped 5 bases and J dropped 6; count of bases not matched to a gene: 11. The CDR3 DNA follows: TGTGCCAGCAGCCCAATCGGACTAGCGGGGGCGGAGGATACGCAGTATTTT. Residues: CASSPIGLAGAEDTQYF. The whole variable domain, filled in from reference TRBV7-6 and TRBJ2-3, reads GAGVSQSPRYKVTKRGQDVALRCDPISGHVSLYWYRQALGQGPEFLTYFNYEAQQDKSGLPNDRFSAERPEGSISTLTIQRTEQRDSAMYRCASSPIGLAGAEDTQYFGPGTRLTVL.

This clonotype was seen a few times. This chain uses TRBV5-1 with TRBJ2-3; 7 nucleotides align to TRBD2. The CDR3 extends over 15 amino acids. J gave up 5 bases and V 2 bases, and 8 bases lay outside the gene matches. Germline CDR1 and CDR2: SGHRS and YFSETQ. The CDR3 DNA sequence: TGCGCCAGCAGCTTAGCGGGACCCACACAAGATACGCAGTATTTT. Amino acids: CASSLAGPTQDTQYF.

The table lists this clonotype with a few counts. This chain joins TRBV29-1 and TRBJ2-5, with 13 bases identical to TRBD2. The CDR3 sequence is 16 residues long. Trimming at V came to 5 bases and at J to 6 bases, leaving 12 bases not matched to a gene. Germline CDR1 reads SQVTM; CDR2 reads ANQGSEA. The CDR3 sequence is CSVNSLAGGPSKTQYF. In DNA form, the CDR3 reads TGCAGCGTTAACTCACTAGCGGGGGGGCCCTCGAAGACCCAGTACTTC.

This clonotype was counted between two and nine times. The J gene is TRBJ2-7, the V gene TRBV7-2; D call uncertain. V was pared by 5 bases and J by 6 bases, with 11 bases between. CDR1 SGHTA and CDR2 FQGNSA come from the germline V gene. This CDR3 has 12 residues. CDR3 sequence reads: CASSEWGSEQYF. The CDR3 coding sequence is TGTGCCAGCAGCGAATGGGGATCCGAGCAGTACTTC.

This chain's CDR3 is CASSTAGQGARTEAFF. CDR3 bases: TGTGCCAGCAGCACGGCGGGACAGGGGGCGCGTACTGAAGCTTTCTTT. The rearrangement uses TRBV7-8 and TRBJ1-1, with 12 bases aligning to TRBD1. CDR3 size: 16 residues. Per germline, CDR1 SGHVS and CDR2 FQNEAQ. Unmatched junction bases numbered 9, after V lost 5 bases and J lost 5 bases.

This clonotype has at least ten counts. V gene TRBV4-1 combines with J gene TRBJ1-5; D possibly corresponds to TRBD1 (5 bases). Germline V gene lookup returns CDR1 MGHRA and CDR2 YSYEKL. V gave up 4 bases and J gave up 0 bases, with 7 bases separating them. The CDR3 is made up of 14 amino acids. The CDR3 DNA reads as TGCGCCAGCAGCCCCGGACATAGCAATCAGCCCCAGCATTTT. It yields the protein CASSPGHSNQPQHF.

The chain uses TRBV6-5 and TRBJ1-2; 8 positions match TRBD1. V was clipped by 5 bases and J by 2 bases; unmatched bases: 7. The CDR3 loop spans 15 amino acids. Germline V gene sequence: CDR1 MNHEY, CDR2 SVGAGI. The CDR3 region is CASSHGQGQNYGYTF. In DNA, the CDR3 is TGTGCCAGCAGTCACGGACAGGGCCAGAACTATGGCTACACCTTC.

This clonotype was counted only a few times. The V and J genes are TRBV28 and TRBJ2-3; D is uncertain. This CDR3 is built from 16 residues. V shed 6 bases and J shed 2 bases, with 18 bases lying between them. Looked up from germline, CDR1 is MDHEN and CDR2 is SYDVKM. This chain's CDR3 is CASSQTRTLFTDTQYF. The CDR3 bases are TGTGCCAGCAGCCAAACCCGGACCCTGTTCACAGATACGCAGTATTTT. Using reference TRBV28 and TRBJ2-3 for the parts outside the CDR3, the full variable domain is DVKVTQSSRYLVKRTGEKVFLECVQDMDHENMFWYRQDPGLGLRLIYFSYDVKMKEKGDIPEGYSVSREKKERFSLILESASTNQTSMYLCASSQTRTLFTDTQYFGPGTRLTVL.

The rearrangement joins TRBV7-3 to TRBJ2-3; 8 bases agree with TRBD2. The CDR3 runs 15 residues. The J segment lost 4 bases and the V segment lost 0 bases, leaving 3 bases of the junction unmatched. Germline V gene sequence: CDR1 SGHTA, CDR2 FQGTGA. The CDR3, as DNA: TGTGCCAGCAGCTTAACGGGACTAGAGTCAGATACGCAGTATTTT. This codes for CASSLTGLESDTQYF.

This clonotype has a handful of counts. The V call is TRBV20-1, the J call TRBJ2-7; 13 positions agree with TRBD2. Germline CDR1 is DFQATT and CDR2 is SNEGSKA (reference sequence). V shed 1 base, J shed 5 bases, and the junction held 5 bases outside the gene matches. The CDR3 sequence is 15 residues long. CDR3: CSARGTSGGGDEQYF. In DNA form, the CDR3 reads TGCAGTGCTAGAGGGACTAGCGGGGGCGGGGACGAGCAGTACTTC.

This clonotype was counted only a few times. The chain couples TRBV20-1 to TRBJ2-1; D not resolved. The germline CDR1 and CDR2 sequences are DFQATT and SNEGSKA (reference sequence). V lost 7 bases to trimming and J lost 13 bases, with 29 bases between them. The CDR3 totals 15 residues. The CDR3 here is CSGERNHFRCQVQFF. The CDR3 DNA reads TGCAGTGGAGAGCGCAACCACTTCCGCTGTCAAGTCCAGTTCTTC.

J is TRBJ1-5 and V is TRBV12-3 or TRBV12-4; D might be TRBD1 (5 bases). CDR3 length: 14 amino acids. Trimming took 5 bases from V and 0 from J, leaving 8 bases between them. CDR3 protein: CASSDSNSNQPQHF. The CDR3 DNA follows: TGTGCCAGCAGTGACAGCAATAGCAATCAGCCCCAGCATTTT.

V usage is TRBV7-9 and J usage is TRBJ2-7, with D possibly being TRBD2 (6 bases). Trimming removed 5 bases at V and 3 bases at J, with 14 bases between. CDR1 SEHNR and CDR2 FQNEAQ come from the germline V gene (reference sequence). This CDR3 is built from 14 residues. CDR3 sequence reads: CASSPTLGGYEQYF. The CDR3 coding sequence is TGTGCCAGCAGCCCAACCTTGGGGGGCTACGAGCAGTACTTC.

This clonotype was recorded a few times. The V call is TRBV11-2, the J call TRBJ2-6; 8 bases map to TRBD1. This CDR3 has 15 amino acids. Unmatched junction bases numbered 3, after V lost 6 bases and J lost 2 bases. Germline V gene sequence: CDR1 SGHAT, CDR2 FQNNGV. The CDR3 reads CASSQGAAGANVLTF. CDR3 in DNA: TGTGCCAGCAGTCAGGGGGCTGCTGGGGCCAACGTCCTGACTTTC.

V and J are TRBV3-1 and TRBJ2-1; D may correspond to TRBD1 or TRBD2 (6 bases each). The CDR3 is 15 amino acids. From germline, CDR1 is LGHDT and CDR2 YNNKEL (reference sequence). Deletions cut 1 base from V and 4 bases from J, with 11 bases between. CDR3 sequence reads: CASSQGGAGYNEQFF. As DNA, the CDR3 is TGTGCCAGCAGCCAAGGGGGGGCGGGATACAATGAGCAGTTCTTC.

V usage is TRBV6-1 and J usage is TRBJ2-1; 9 bases are a match to TRBD2. The length of the CDR3 is 14 residues. V trimming: 4 bases; J trimming: 6 bases; junction bases outside the gene matches: 4. Germline V lookup: CDR1 MNHNS, CDR2 SASEGT. The CDR3: CASSVAGEGNEQFF. The CDR3 bases are TGTGCCAGCAGTGTAGCGGGAGAAGGCAATGAGCAGTTCTTC.

This chain uses TRBV28 with TRBJ1-2, with D maybe TRBD1 (5 bases). CDR3 size: 14 residues. Germline CDR1 and CDR2: MDHEN and SYDVKM. V was trimmed by 6 bases and J by 0 bases, leaving 11 bases between them. This chain's CDR3 is CASRPGPPNYGYTF. CDR3 in DNA: TGTGCCAGCAGGCCGGGACCGCCTAACTATGGCTACACCTTC.

CDR3 residues: CASSHYLAGELFF. CDR3 DNA sequence: TGTGCCAGCAGCCACTATCTCGCCGGGGAGCTGTTTTTT. V gene TRBV3-1 combines with J gene TRBJ2-2; D call uncertain. CDR1 and CDR2 (germline): LGHDT, YNNKEL (reference sequence). Trimming removed 3 bases from V and 6 bases from J, with 8 bases in between. The CDR3 loop spans 13 amino acids.

The table lists this clonotype with many counts. The chain has TRBV7-2 and TRBJ2-5; D is tentatively TRBD1 or TRBD2 (5 bases each). V was shortened by 1 base and J by 4 bases, with 13 bases between the two germline ends. CDR1 and CDR2 from the germline V gene are SGHTA and FQGNSA. The CDR3 is 15 residues long. The CDR3 DNA follows: TGTGCCAGCAGCTTAGGGGGGATTGTAGGAGAGACCCAGTACTTC. Protein sequence: CASSLGGIVGETQYF.

The rearrangement uses TRBV9 and TRBJ2-1, with 9 nucleotides matching TRBD2. Germline lookup yields CDR1 SGDLS and CDR2 YYNGEE. J gave up 1 base and V 6 bases, and 5 bases lay outside the gene matches. The CDR3 loop spans 15 amino acids. CDR3 coding DNA: TGTGCCAGCACCTTAGCGGGAGAGTCCTACAATGAGCAGTTCTTC. Protein product: CASTLAGESYNEQFF.

This clonotype was seen many times. This chain uses TRBV29-1 with TRBJ2-6; 7 bases map to TRBD2. CDR1 and CDR2 (germline): SQVTM, ANQGSEA. The V segment lost 4 bases and the J segment 1 base; nucleotides outside the gene matches: 4. The CDR3 contains 15 residues. The CDR3 is CSVGGGESGANVLTF. In DNA, the CDR3 is TGCAGCGTTGGGGGGGGGGAATCTGGGGCCAACGTCCTGACTTTC.

This clonotype was seen repeatedly, ten times or more. V is TRBV29-1 and J is TRBJ2-2; 9 bases map to TRBD1. CDR1 is SQVTM and CDR2 is ANQGSEA in the germline V gene. The trim removed 5 bases at V and 5 bases at J, leaving 6 bases unmatched. The CDR3 is made up of 14 amino acids. The DNA for the CDR3 is TGCAGCGTTCCAACAGGGGGCGAGACCGGGGAGCTGTTTTTT. It encodes CSVPTGGETGELFF.

This chain uses TRBV12-3 or TRBV12-4 with TRBJ1-1, with 7 bases aligning to TRBD1. V was pared by 4 bases and J by 2 bases, with 4 bases of the junction left unmatched. The CDR3 sequence is 14 residues long. CDR3 sequence reads: CASSSTGHNTEAFF. The CDR3 DNA follows: TGTGCCAGCAGTTCGACAGGGCACAACACTGAAGCTTTCTTT.

This clonotype was detected many times. This chain joins TRBV12-3 or TRBV12-4 and TRBJ2-3; tentatively, D is TRBD2 (6 bases). This CDR3 has 14 residues. Trimming cost V 2 bases and J 7 bases, with 13 bases left between them. The CDR3 DNA is TGTGCCAGCAGTTTACCTACGGGAGCGAATACGCAGTATTTT. It yields the protein CASSLPTGANTQYF.

This clonotype was counted a few times. V usage is TRBV10-3 and J usage is TRBJ2-7; D is tentatively TRBD1 or TRBD2 (5 bases each). The germline V gene has CDR1 ENHRY and CDR2 SYGVKD. This CDR3 comprises 14 residues. CDR3 DNA: TGTGCTACGTCATCCGGGACGGGTTCCTACGAGCAGTACTTC. Residues: CATSSGTGSYEQYF.

The sample holds many counts of this clonotype. The chain combines TRBV4-2 with TRBJ2-5, with TRBD1 identical over 9 bases. V was clipped by 3 bases and J by 5 bases; unmatched bases: 4. This CDR3 has 14 amino acids. CDR1 and CDR2 from the germline V gene are LGHNA and YNFKEQ. CDR3 sequence reads: CASSQGQGRETQYF. In DNA, the CDR3 is TGTGCCAGCAGCCAGGGACAGGGCAGGGAGACCCAGTACTTC.

V is TRBV18 and J is TRBJ2-7, with D perhaps TRBD1 or TRBD2 (7 bases each). Germline-derived CDR1 and CDR2 are KGHSH and LQKENI. V dropped 3 bases and J dropped 2 bases, with 14 bases sitting between them. The CDR3 extends over 15 amino acids. Here the CDR3 DNA reads TGTGCCAGCTCACCCACCAGGGGGGGGGCCTACGAGCAGTACTTC. It yields the protein CASSPTRGGAYEQYF.